This T cell receptor beta chain was documented in a study of blood T cell repertoires in COVID-19. Unmatched junction bases numbered 15, after V lost 8 bases and J lost 9 bases. This CDR3 comprises 15 residues. Germline V gene data show CDR1 as SNHLY and CDR2 as FYNNEI. In the study's own analysis: Amplifying reference gene primers gave estimates of nucleated cell counts. The repertoire was sequenced with immunoSEQ multiplex PCR; TCRdb's copy has only in-frame clones and lacks some. That table furnishes V, J and clone size, whereas the DNA furnished D and trimming. Here the sample spans 200,000 to 250,000 clones, about four fifths being singletons.

The origin of this receptor is a man aged 25 to 45 who had recovered from COVID-19. The specimen sequenced was peripheral blood. The genes are TRBV2 and TRBJ2-1; TRBD1 agrees at 8 bases. The CDR3: CASSLAGQGAGEQFF. The CDR3 DNA reads TGTGCCAGCTCGTTGGCAGGACAGGGAGCCGGTGAGCAGTTCTTC.